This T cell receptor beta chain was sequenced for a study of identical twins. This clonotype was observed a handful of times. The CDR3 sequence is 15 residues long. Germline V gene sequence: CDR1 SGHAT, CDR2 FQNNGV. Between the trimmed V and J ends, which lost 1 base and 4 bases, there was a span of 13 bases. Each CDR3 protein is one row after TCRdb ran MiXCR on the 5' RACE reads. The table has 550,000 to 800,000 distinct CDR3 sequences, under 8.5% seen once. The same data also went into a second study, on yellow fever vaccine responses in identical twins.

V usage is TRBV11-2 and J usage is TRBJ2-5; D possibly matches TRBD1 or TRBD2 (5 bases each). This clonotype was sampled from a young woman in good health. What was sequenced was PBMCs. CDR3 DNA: TGTGCCAGCAGCTTAGCCAGGTTGGGGGTAGAGACCCAGTACTTC. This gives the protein CASSLARLGVETQYF.